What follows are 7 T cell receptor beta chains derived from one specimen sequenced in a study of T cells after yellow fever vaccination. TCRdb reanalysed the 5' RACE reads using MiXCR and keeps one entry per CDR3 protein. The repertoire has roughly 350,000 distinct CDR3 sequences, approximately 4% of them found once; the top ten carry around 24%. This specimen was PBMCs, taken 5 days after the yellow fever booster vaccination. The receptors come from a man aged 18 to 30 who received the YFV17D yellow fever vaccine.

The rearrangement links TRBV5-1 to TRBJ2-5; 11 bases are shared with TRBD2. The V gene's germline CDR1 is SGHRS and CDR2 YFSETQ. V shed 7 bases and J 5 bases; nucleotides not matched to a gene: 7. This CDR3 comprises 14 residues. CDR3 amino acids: CASGGLAGTETQYF. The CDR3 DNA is TGCGCCAGCGGCGGACTAGCGGGTACCGAGACCCAGTACTTC. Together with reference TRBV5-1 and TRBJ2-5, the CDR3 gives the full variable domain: KAGVTQTPRYLIKTRGQQVTLSCSPISGHRSVSWYQQTPGQGLQFLFEYFSETQRNKGNFPGRFSGRQFSNSRSEMNVSTLELGDSALYLCASGGLAGTETQYFGPGTRLLVL.

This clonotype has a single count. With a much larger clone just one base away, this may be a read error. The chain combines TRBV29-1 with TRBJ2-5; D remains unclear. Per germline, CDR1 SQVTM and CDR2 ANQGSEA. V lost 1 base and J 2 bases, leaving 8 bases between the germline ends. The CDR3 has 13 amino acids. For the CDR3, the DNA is TGCAGCGTTGAAGTCATGGCGCAAGAGACCCAGTACTTC. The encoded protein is CSVEVMAQETQYF.

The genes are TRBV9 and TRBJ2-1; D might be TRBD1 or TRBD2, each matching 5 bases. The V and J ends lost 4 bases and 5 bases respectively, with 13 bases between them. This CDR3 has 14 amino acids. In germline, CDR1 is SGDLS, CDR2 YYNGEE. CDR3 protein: CASSPWDRDNEQFF. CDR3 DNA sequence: TGTGCCAGCAGCCCCTGGGACCGAGACAATGAGCAGTTCTTC.

CDR3 sequence: CASSVASGVYQETQYF. CDR3 nucleotide sequence: TGTGCCAGCAGCGTAGCTAGCGGGGTGTACCAAGAGACCCAGTACTTC. V gene TRBV9 combines with J gene TRBJ2-5, with 9 bases identical to TRBD2. V shed 0 bases and J 0 bases; nucleotides not matched to a gene: 3. This CDR3 spans 16 amino acids. CDR1 SGDLS and CDR2 YYNGEE come from the germline V gene.

The CDR3 region has the DNA TGTGCCAGCAGCTTGGGGATGATCGCCGGGGAGCTGTTTTTT. This codes for CASSLGMIAGELFF. The chain joins TRBV5-4 to TRBJ2-2; D uncertain. Trimming removed 0 bases at V and 6 bases at J, with 9 bases between. The germline V gene has CDR1 SGHNT and CDR2 YYREEE (reference sequence). This CDR3 comprises 14 residues.

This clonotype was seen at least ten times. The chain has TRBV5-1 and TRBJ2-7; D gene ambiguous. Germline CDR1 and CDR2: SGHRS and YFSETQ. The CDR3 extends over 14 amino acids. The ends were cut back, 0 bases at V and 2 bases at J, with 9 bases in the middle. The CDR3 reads CASSLEAGPYEQYF. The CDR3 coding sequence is TGCGCCAGCAGCTTGGAGGCCGGTCCCTACGAGCAGTACTTC.

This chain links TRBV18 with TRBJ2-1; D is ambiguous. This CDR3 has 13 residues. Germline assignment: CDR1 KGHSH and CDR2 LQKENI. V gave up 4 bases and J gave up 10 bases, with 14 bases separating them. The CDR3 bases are TGTGCCAGCTCACTGGTCTTTCACAGCGAGCAGTTCTTC. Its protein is CASSLVFHSEQFF.